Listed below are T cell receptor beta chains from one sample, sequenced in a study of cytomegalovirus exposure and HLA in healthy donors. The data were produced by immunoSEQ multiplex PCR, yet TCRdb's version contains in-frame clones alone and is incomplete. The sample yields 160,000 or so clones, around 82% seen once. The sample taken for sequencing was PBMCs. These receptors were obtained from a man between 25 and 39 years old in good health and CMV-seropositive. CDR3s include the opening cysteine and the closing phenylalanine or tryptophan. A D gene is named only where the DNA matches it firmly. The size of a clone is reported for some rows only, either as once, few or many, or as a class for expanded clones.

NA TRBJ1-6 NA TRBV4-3 TGCGCCAGCAGCCAAGTGGGCAGTCGCCCCCTCCACTTT CASSQVGSRPLHF
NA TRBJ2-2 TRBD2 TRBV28 TGTGCCAGCAAATTCCCGGGACTAGCGGGAGTCGGGACCGGGGAGCTGTTTTTT CASKFPGLAGVGTGELFF
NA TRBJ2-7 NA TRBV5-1 TGCGCCAGCAGCTTGGGCGGGGATGAGTACGAGCAGTACTTC CASSLGGDEYEQYF
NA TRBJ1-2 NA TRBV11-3 TGTGCCAGCAGCCCCCGGGACAACTACACCTTC CASSPRDNYTF
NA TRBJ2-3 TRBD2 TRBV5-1 TGCGCCAGCAGCACGACTAGCGGGCCCACAGATACGCAGTATTTT CASSTTSGPTDTQYF
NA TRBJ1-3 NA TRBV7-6 TGTGCCAGCAGCTTAGCGCGGGCCTCTGGAAACACCATATATTTT CASSLARASGNTIYF
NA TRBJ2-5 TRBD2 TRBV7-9 TGTGCCAGCAGCGTAACCGGGACTAGCGGGAAGACCCAGTACTTC CASSVTGTSGKTQYF
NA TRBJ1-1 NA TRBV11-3 TGTGCCAGCAGCACGACAGTGAACACTGAAGCTTTCTTT CASSTTVNTEAFF
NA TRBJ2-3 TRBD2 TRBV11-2 TGTGCCAGCAGCTTAGTGGGGAGGGAGGCGGATACGCAGTATTTT CASSLVGREADTQYF
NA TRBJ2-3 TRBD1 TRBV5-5 TGTGCCAGCAGCCCCCGGGACAGGGCAGATACGCAGTATTTT CASSPRDRADTQYF
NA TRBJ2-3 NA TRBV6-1 TGTGCCAGCAGTCCGAGCGGCCCAGATACGCAGTATTTT CASSPSGPDTQYF
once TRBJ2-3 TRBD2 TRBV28 TGTGCCAGCAGTGCACCGGGACTAGCGGGAGATACGCAGTATTTT CASSAPGLAGDTQYF